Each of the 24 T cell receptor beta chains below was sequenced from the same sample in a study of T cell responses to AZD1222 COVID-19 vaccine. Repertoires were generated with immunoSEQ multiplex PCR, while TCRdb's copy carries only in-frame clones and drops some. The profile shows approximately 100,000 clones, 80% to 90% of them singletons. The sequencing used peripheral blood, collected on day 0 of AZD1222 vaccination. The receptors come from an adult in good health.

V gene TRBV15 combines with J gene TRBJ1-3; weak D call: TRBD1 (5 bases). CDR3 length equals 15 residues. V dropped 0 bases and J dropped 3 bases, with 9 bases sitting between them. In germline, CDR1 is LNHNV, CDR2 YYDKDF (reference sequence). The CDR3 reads CATSRDWGVGNTIYF. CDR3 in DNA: TGTGCCACCAGCAGAGATTGGGGGGTTGGAAACACCATATATTTT.

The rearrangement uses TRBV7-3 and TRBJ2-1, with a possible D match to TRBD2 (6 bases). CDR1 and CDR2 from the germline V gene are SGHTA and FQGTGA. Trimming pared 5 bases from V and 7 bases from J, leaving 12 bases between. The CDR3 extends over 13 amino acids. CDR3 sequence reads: CASSRTGGNEQFF. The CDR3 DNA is TGTGCCAGCAGCCGGACTGGGGGGAATGAGCAGTTCTTC.

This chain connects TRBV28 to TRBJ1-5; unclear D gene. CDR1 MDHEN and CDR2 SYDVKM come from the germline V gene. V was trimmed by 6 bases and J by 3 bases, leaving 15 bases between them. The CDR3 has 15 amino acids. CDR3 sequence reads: CASRKATLANQPQHF. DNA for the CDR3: TGTGCCAGCAGAAAGGCGACTCTTGCCAATCAGCCCCAGCATTTT.

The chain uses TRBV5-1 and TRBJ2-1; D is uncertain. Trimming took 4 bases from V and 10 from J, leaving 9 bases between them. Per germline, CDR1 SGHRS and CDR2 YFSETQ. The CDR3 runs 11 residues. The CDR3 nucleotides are TGCGCCAGCAGCGATCTTGGAGAGCAGTTCTTC. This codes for CASSDLGEQFF.

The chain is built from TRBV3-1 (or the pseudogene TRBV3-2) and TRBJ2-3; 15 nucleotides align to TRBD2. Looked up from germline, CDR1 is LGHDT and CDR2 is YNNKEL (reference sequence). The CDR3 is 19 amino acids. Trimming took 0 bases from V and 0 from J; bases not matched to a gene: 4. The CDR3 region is CASSQDGLAGGSSTDTQYF. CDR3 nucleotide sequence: TGTGCCAGCAGCCAAGACGGACTAGCGGGAGGGTCTAGCACAGATACGCAGTATTTT.

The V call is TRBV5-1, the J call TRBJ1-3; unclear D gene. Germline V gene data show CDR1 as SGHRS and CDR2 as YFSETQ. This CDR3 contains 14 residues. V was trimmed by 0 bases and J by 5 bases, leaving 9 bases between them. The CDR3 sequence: CASSLATDRNTIYF. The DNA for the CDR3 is TGCGCCAGCAGCTTGGCTACAGACCGAAACACCATATATTTT.

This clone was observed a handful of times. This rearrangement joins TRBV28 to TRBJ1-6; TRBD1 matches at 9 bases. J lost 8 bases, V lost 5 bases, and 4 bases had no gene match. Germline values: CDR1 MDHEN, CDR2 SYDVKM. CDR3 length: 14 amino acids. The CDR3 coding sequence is TGTGCCAGCAGTGACAGGGGGTTGTATTCACCCCTCCACTTT. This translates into CASSDRGLYSPLHF.

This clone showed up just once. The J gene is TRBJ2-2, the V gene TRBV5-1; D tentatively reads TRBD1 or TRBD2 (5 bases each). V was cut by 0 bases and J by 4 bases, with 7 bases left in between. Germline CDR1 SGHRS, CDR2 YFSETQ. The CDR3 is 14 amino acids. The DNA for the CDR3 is TGCGCCAGCAGCTTGGCGGGGCCCACCGGGGAGCTGTTTTTT. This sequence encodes CASSLAGPTGELFF.

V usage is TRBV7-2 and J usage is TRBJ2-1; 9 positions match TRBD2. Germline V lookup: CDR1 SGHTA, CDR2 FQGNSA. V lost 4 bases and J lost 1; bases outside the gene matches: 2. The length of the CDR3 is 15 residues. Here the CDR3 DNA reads TGTGCCAGCAGCTATCTAGCGGGGTCCTACAATGAGCAGTTCTTC. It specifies CASSYLAGSYNEQFF.

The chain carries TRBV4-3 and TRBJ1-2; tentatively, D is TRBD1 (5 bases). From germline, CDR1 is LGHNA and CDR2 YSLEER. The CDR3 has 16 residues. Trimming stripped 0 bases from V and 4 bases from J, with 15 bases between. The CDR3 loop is CASSQDGATAFYGYTF. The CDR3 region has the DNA TGCGCCAGCAGCCAAGATGGGGCCACAGCTTTCTATGGCTACACCTTC.

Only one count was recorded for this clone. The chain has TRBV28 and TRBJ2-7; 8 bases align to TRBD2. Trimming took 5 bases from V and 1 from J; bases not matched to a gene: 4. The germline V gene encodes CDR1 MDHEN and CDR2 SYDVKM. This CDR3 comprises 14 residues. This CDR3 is CASSPGTRSYEQYF. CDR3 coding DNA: TGTGCCAGCAGTCCCGGGACTAGATCCTACGAGCAGTACTTC.

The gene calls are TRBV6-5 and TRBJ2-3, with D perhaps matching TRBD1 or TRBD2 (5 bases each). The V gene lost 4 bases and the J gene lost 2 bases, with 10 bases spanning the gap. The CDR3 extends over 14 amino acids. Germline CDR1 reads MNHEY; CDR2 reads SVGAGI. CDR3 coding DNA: TGTGCCAGCAGTTCCGGGACCTTCACAGATACGCAGTATTTT. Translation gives CASSSGTFTDTQYF.

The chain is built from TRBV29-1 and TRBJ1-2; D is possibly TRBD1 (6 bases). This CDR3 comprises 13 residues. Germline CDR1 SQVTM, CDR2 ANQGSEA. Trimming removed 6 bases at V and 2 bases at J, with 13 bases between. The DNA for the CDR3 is TGCAGCGTGGGGCAGGGGCAGAACTATGGCTACACCTTC. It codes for CSVGQGQNYGYTF.

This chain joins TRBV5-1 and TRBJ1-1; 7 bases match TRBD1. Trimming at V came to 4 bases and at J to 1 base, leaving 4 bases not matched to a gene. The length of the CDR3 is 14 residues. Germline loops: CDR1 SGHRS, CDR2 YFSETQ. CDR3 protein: CASSDHRGNTEAFF. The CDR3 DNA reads TGCGCCAGCAGCGACCACAGGGGGAACACTGAAGCTTTCTTT. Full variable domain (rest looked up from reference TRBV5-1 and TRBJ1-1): KAGVTQTPRYLIKTRGQQVTLSCSPISGHRSVSWYQQTPGQGLQFLFEYFSETQRNKGNFPGRFSGRQFSNSRSEMNVSTLELGDSALYLCASSDHRGNTEAFFGQGTRLTVV.

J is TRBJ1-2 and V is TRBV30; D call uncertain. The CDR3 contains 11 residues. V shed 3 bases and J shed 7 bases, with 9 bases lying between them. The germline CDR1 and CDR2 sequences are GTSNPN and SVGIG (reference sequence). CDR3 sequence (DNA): TGTGCCTGGAGCTCCTTGTTTGGCTACACCTTC. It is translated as CAWSSLFGYTF.

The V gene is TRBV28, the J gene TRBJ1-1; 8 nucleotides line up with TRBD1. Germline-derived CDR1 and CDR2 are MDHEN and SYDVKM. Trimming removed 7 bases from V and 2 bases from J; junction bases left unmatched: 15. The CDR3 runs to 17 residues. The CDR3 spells CASTVRTGWLSNTEAFF. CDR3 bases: TGTGCCAGCACCGTAAGGACAGGGTGGCTTTCAAACACTGAAGCTTTCTTT.

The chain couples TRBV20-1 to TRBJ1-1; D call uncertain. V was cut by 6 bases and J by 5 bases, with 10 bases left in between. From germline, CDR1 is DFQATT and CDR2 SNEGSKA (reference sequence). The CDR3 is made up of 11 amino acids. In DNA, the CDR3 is TGCAGTGCCCGAGACGTAACTGAAGCTTTCTTT. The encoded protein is CSARDVTEAFF.

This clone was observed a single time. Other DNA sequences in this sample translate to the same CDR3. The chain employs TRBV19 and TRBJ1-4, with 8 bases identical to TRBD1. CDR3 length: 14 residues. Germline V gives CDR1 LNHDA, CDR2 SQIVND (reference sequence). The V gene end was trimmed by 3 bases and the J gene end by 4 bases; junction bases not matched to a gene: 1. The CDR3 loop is CASSITGGNEKLFF. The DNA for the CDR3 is TGTGCCAGTAGTATCACAGGGGGTAATGAAAAACTGTTTTTT.

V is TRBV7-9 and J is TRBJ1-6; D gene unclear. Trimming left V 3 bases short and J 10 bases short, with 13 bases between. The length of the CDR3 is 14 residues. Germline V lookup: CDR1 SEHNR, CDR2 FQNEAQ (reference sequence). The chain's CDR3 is CASSFVRVRSPLHF. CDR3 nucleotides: TGTGCCAGCAGCTTTGTCCGGGTAAGGTCACCCCTCCACTTT.

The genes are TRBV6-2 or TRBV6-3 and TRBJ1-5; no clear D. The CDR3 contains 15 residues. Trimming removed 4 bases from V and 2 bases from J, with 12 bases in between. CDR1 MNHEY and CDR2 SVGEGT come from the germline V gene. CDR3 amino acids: CASSSHGGGNQPQHF. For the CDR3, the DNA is TGTGCCAGCAGTTCCCATGGTGGCGGCAATCAGCCCCAGCATTTT.

As DNA, the CDR3 is TGTGCCAGCAGCCAAGATTTCGAGGGCCGAGGCTACACCTTC. Encoded protein: CASSQDFEGRGYTF. The chain is built from TRBV3-1 (or the pseudogene TRBV3-2) and TRBJ1-2; D not resolved. The V gene lost 0 bases and the J gene lost 8 bases, with 13 bases spanning the gap. There are 14 residues in the CDR3. The germline CDR1 and CDR2 sequences are LGHDT and YNNKEL (reference sequence).

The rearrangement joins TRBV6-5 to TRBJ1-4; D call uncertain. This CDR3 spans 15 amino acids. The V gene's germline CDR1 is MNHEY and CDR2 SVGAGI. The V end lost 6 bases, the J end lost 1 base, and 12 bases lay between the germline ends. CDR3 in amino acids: CASRPTAGTNEKLFF. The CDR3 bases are TGTGCCAGCAGGCCAACGGCGGGAACTAATGAAAAACTGTTTTTT.

Here the CDR3 DNA reads TGTGCCAGCAGGCGGGCTAGCGCGAGCTACGAGCAGTACTTC. This translates into CASRRASASYEQYF. The chain is built from TRBV14 and TRBJ2-7; a possible D gene is TRBD2 (6 bases). The CDR3 runs to 14 residues. Germline CDR1 is SGHDN and CDR2 is FVKESK. The V and J ends lost 6 bases and 3 bases respectively, with 15 bases between them.

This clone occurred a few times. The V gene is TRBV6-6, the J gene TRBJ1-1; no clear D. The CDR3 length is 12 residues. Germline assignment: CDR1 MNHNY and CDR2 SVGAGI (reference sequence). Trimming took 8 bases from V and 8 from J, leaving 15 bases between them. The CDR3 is CASRPRRREAFF. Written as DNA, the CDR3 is TGTGCCAGCCGGCCACGGAGGAGGGAAGCTTTCTTT.